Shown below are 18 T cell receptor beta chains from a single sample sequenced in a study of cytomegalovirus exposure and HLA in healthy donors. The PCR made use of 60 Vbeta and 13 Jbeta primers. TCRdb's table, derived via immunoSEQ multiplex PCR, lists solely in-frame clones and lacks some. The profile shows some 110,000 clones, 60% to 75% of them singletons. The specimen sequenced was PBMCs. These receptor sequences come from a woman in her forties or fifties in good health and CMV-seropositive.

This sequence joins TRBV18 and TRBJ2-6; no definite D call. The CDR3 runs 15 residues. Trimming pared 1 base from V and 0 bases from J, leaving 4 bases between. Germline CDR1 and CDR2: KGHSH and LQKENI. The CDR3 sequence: CASSPQSSGANVLTF. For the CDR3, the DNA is TGTGCCAGCTCACCACAGAGCTCTGGGGCCAACGTCCTGACTTTC.

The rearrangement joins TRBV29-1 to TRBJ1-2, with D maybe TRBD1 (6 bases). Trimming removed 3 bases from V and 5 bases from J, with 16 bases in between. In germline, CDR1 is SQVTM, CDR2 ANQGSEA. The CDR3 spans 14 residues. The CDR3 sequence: CSVDRRGSQYGYTF. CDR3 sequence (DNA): TGCAGCGTTGATCGCAGGGGAAGTCAGTATGGCTACACCTTC.

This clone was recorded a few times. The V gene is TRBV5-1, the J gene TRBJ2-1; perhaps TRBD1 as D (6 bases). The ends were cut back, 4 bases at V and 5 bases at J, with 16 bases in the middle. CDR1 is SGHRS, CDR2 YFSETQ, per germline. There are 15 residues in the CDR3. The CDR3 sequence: CASSHGTYTNNEQFF. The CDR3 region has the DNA TGCGCCAGCAGCCATGGGACATATACTAACAATGAGCAGTTCTTC.

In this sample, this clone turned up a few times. For the CDR3, the DNA is TGTGCCAGCAGTTTTCTTACAGGGGCGAGAGGTAATTCACCCCTCCACTTT. Its translation: CASSFLTGARGNSPLHF. This rearrangement joins TRBV27 to TRBJ1-6; 7 bases agree with TRBD1. This CDR3 contains 17 residues. CDR1 MNHEY and CDR2 SMNVEV come from the germline V gene (reference sequence). V trimming: 3 bases; J trimming: 6 bases; junction bases outside the gene matches: 11.

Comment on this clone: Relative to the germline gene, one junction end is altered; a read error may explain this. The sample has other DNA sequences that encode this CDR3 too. CDR3 nucleotide sequence: TGTGCCAGCAGTTTCAGACAGGGGTCCTATGAGCAGTACTTC. Protein: CASSFRQGSYEQYF. The chain is built from TRBV6-5 and TRBJ2-7; TRBD1 matches 8 bases. This CDR3 is built from 14 residues. CDR1 is MNHEY and CDR2 is SVGAGI in the germline V gene.

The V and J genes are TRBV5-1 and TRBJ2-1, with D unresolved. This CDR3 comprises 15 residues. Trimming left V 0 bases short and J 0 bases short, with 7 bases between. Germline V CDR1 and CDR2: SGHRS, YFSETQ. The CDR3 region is CASSLGLSSYNEQFF. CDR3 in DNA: TGCGCCAGCAGCTTGGGATTGAGCTCCTACAATGAGCAGTTCTTC.

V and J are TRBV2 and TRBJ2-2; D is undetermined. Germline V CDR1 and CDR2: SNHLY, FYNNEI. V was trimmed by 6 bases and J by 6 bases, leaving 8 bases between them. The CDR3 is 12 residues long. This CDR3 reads CASSDSSGELFF. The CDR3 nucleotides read TGTGCCAGCAGCGACTCGTCCGGGGAGCTGTTTTTT.

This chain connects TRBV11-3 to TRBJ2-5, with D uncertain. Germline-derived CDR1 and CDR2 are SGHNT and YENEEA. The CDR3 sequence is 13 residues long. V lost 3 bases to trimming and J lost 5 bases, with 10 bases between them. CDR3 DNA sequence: TGTGCCAGCAGCTTCGGCGGTGGGGAGACCCAGTACTTC. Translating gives CASSFGGGETQYF.

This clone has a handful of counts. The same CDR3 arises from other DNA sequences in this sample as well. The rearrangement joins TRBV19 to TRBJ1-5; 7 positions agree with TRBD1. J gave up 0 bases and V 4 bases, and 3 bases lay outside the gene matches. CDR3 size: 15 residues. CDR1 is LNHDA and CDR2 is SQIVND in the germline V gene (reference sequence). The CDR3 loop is CASSKGQVSNQPQHF. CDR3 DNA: TGTGCCAGTAGTAAAGGACAGGTTAGCAATCAGCCCCAGCATTTT. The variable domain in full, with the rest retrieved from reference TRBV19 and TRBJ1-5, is DGGITQSPKYLFRKEGQNVTLSCEQNLNHDAMYWYRQDPGQGLRLIYYSQIVNDFQKGDIAEGYSVSREKKESFPLTVTSAQKNPTAFYLCASSKGQVSNQPQHFGDGTRLSIL.

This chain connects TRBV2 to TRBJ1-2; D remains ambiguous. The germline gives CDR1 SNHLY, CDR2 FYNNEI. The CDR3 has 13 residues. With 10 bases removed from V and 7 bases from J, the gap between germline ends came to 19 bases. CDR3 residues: CATSKELNGGYTF. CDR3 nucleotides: TGTGCCACTTCAAAGGAACTAAACGGTGGCTACACCTTC.

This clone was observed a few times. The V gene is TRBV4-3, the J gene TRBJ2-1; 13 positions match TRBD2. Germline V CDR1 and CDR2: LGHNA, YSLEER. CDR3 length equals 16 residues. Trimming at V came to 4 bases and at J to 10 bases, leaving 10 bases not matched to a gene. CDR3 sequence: CASSLETSGGNREQFF. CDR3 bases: TGCGCCAGCAGCCTAGAGACTAGCGGGGGGAATAGGGAGCAGTTCTTC.

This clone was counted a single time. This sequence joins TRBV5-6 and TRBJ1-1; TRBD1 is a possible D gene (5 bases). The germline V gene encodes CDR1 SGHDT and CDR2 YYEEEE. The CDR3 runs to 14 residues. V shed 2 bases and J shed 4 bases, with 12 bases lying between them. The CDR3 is CASSLGVVATEAFF. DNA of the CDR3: TGTGCCAGCAGCTTAGGGGTCGTGGCCACTGAAGCTTTCTTT.

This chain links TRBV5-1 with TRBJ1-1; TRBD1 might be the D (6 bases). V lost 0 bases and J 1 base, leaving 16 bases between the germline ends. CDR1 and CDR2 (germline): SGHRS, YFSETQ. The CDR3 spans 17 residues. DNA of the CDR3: TGCGCCAGCAGCTTGGCCGGGACATTAAGGGGGAACACTGAAGCTTTCTTT. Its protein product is CASSLAGTLRGNTEAFF. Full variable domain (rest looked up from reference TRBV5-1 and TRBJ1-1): KAGVTQTPRYLIKTRGQQVTLSCSPISGHRSVSWYQQTPGQGLQFLFEYFSETQRNKGNFPGRFSGRQFSNSRSEMNVSTLELGDSALYLCASSLAGTLRGNTEAFFGQGTRLTVV.

DNA of the CDR3: TGTGCCAGCTCCCCCTCGGGTCCCTTCTCTGGAAACACCATATATTTT. Protein: CASSPSGPFSGNTIYF. V and J are TRBV27 and TRBJ1-3; D uncertain. Germline-derived CDR1 and CDR2 are MNHEY and SMNVEV (reference sequence). CDR3 length: 16 residues. Trimming stripped 8 bases from V and 0 bases from J, with 17 bases between.

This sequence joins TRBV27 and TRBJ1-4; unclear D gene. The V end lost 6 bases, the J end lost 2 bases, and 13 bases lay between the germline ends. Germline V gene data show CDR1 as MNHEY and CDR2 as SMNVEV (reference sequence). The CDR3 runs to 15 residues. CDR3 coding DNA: TGTGCCAGCAGCCGCAGCCAGGTCACTAATGAAAAACTGTTTTTT. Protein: CASSRSQVTNEKLFF. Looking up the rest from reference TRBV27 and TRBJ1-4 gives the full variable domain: EAQVTQNPRYLITVTGKKLTVTCSQNMNHEYMSWYRQDPGLGLRQIYYSMNVEVTDKGDVPEGYKVSRKEKRNFPLILESPSPNQTSLYFCASSRSQVTNEKLFFGSGTQLSVL.

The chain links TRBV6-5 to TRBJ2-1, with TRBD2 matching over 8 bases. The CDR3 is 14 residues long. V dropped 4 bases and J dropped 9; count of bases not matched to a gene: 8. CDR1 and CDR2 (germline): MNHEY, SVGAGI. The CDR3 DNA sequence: TGTGCCAGCAGTTTCGGGGGGGCCTCGGTTGAGCAGTTCTTC. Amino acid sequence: CASSFGGASVEQFF.

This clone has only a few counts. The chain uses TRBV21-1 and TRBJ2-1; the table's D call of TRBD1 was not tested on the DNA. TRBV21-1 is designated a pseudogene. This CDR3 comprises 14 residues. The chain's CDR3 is CASSKGPGHNEQFF. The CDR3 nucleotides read TGTGCCAGCAGCAAAGGTCCTGGGCACAATGAGCAGTTCTTC.

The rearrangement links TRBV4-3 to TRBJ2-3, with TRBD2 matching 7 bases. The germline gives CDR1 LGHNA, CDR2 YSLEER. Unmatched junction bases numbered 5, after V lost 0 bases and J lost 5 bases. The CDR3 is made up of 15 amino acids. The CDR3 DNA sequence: TGCGCCAGCAGCCAAGATCTCAGGGAGGGAGATACGCAGTATTTT. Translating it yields CASSQDLREGDTQYF.